Only one count was recorded for the clone carrying this TCR beta chain. Its target is not known. 60 Vbeta and 13 Jbeta primers were used in PCR. Measured with immunoSEQ multiplex PCR; TCRdb has only the in-frame clones, and not every one. In the table there are some 180,000 clones, about 80% of which are singletons. The entry originates in a study of cytomegalovirus exposure and HLA in healthy donors. About the research overall: For the approximately 400 genotyped donors, more than 80% fell within the Caucasian-associated ancestry cluster.

The study, taken as a whole, reports: Available immune exposure information covered CMV serostatus only. The study designated about 180 TCR beta chains cytomegalovirus-associated.

The germline CDR1 and CDR2 sequences are SGHAT and FQNNGV. The CDR3 runs 14 residues. V lost 0 bases to trimming and J lost 3 bases, with 9 bases between them. Sequences were obtained from PBMCs. The receptor comes from a man aged 18-30 years in good health and CMV-seronegative. The rearrangement joins TRBV11-2 to TRBJ2-7; unclear D gene. This chain's CDR3 is CASSLDRLGYEQYF. The CDR3 coding sequence is TGTGCCAGCAGCTTAGATCGCCTAGGCTACGAGCAGTACTTC.